This T cell receptor beta chain was captured in a study of control samples from healthy donors and cancer patients (TCRdb year 2020). A remark on this clone: This clone's antigen is unknown. There are no base qualities to consult, and no much larger clone falls within one base.

Libraries were built with the immunoSEQ multiplex PCR assay. In TCRdb, the immuneACCESS table is reduced to in-frame sequences with V and J assigned. These tables do not hold every clone; where another copy was compared, an unresolved V gene accounts for under half, and the others remain unexplained. This sample lists approximately 58,000 clones; approximately 89% were detected once. The ten largest clones take up 12% of the sample. CDR1 and CDR2 are drawn from the germline V gene: LGHNT, FRNRAP. The CDR3, from cysteine to phenylalanine, totals 15 residues. Only the CDR3 region is kept as DNA, spanning 45 bases read in frame from base 1. A distance of 12 bases separates the germline ends of V and J, which lose 0 bases and 4 bases respectively.

The V and J genes are TRBV12-5 and TRBJ1-1; TRBD1 might be the D gene, on 5 matching bases. This clonotype was obtained from a woman aged 60-75 years with lung cancer. The sequencing input was PBMCs. The sequenced DNA: TGTGCTAGTGGTTTGGTAGCCGACAGCATCACTGAAGCTTTCTTT. It is translated as CASGLVADSITEAFF.